This T cell receptor beta chain was observed in a study of T-cell reconstitution after alpha-beta-depleted transplantation in children. Regarding the study as a whole: Reportedly, roughly two months post-transplant, alpha-beta T cells arose from several hundred expanded graft clones. Hyperexpanded clones declined; after one year, newly produced T cells mostly supplied diversity. Some patients owed their high day-60 TCRbeta diversity to surviving recipient T cells and thymic progenitors.

The TCRbeta library incorporated unique molecular identifiers. TCRdb passed the PCR reads through MiXCR, listing each CDR3 protein once. The sample shows 350,000 to 500,000 distinct CDR3 sequences, 43% of them seen only once. Notes on this clonotype: The antigen is undetermined.

This TCR derives from a girl aged 2 to 10 with aplastic anemia, due to receive a stem cell transplant. This material consisted of PBMCs, taken before TCRalphabeta/CD19-depleted stem cell transplant.

CDR3 amino acids: CSARPGGDKAFF. DNA of the CDR3: TGCAGTGCTAGGCCAGGAGGGGACAAAGCTTTCTTT. This rearrangement joins TRBV20-1 to TRBJ1-1; D is possibly TRBD1 (6 bases). The CDR3 is 12 amino acids. Germline assignment: CDR1 DFQATT and CDR2 SNEGSKA (reference sequence). Trimming cost V 3 bases and J 9 bases, with 14 bases left between them.